Here is one TCR beta chain with its context. CD8+ and CD4+ T cells were negatively isolated; TEMRA cells were FACS-enriched. The sample belongs to a study of CD8 T cells in Susac syndrome. The V gene lost 0 bases and the J gene lost 3 bases, with 10 bases spanning the gap. Germline V gene lookup returns CDR1 SGDLS and CDR2 YYNGEE. The CDR3 has 14 amino acids. An input of about 0.5 to 1 ug of RNA was subjected to reverse transcription using random hexamers. By means of immunoSEQ multiplex PCR, TCR beta CDR3 spanning 54 Vbeta and 13 Jbeta underwent amplification. Each CDR3 protein is one row after TCRdb ran MiXCR on the immunoSEQ multiplex PCR reads. Of roughly 200,000 distinct CDR3 sequences in the sample, around 96% were seen once.

Sequences were obtained from CD8+ T cells from PBMCs. The chain uses TRBV9 and TRBJ2-7; D not resolved. The receptor was isolated from a human donor with multiple sclerosis. CDR3 nucleotide sequence: TGTGCCAGCAGCGTAGCCGCGTGGGACTACGAGCAGTACTTC. Protein product: CASSVAAWDYEQYF.